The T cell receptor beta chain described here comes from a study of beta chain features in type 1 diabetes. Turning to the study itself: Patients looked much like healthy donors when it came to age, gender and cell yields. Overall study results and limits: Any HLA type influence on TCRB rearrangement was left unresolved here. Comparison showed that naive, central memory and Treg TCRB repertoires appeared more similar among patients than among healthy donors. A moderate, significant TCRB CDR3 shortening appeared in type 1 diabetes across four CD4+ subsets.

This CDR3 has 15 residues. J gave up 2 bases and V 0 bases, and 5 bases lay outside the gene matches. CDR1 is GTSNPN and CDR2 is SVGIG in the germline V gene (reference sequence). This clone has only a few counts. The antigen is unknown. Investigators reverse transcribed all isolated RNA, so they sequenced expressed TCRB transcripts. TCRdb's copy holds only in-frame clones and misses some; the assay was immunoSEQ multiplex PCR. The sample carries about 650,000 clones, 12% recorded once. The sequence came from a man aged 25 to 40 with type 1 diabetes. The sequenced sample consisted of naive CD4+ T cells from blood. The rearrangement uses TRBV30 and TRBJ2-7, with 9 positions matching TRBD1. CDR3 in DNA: TGTGCCTGGAGTGTATTCGGGACAGGGACCTACGAGCAGTACTTC. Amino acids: CAWSVFGTGTYEQYF.